These T cell receptor beta chains were read from a single sample in a study of T cell changes during pregnancy in multiple sclerosis. Repertoires were generated with immunoSEQ multiplex PCR, while TCRdb's copy carries only in-frame clones and drops some. The sample holds 20,000 to 25,000 clones, under 90% seen once. The material sequenced was CD8+ T cells from peripheral blood mononuclear cells, taken before pregnancy. Source of these receptors: a female donor with multiple sclerosis, enrolled in a pregnancy study. Both conserved end residues are part of each CDR3. D genes are given only for firm matches. A row's size may be missing; if present it is once, few, many or a size class.

d_gene | j_gene | abundance | v_gene | CDR3aa | CDR3nt
TRBD2 | TRBJ2-7 | . | TRBV4-1 | CASSHYLAALYEQYF | TGCGCCAGCAGCCATTACCTAGCGGCTCTCTACGAGCAGTACTTC
TRBD1 | TRBJ2-7 | . | TRBV27 | CASGQGPYEQYF | TGTGCCAGCGGACAGGGACCCTACGAGCAGTACTTC
TRBD2 | TRBJ2-2 | . | TRBV7-2 | CASSFRTSGGELFF | TGTGCCAGCAGCTTCCGGACTAGCGGCGGGGAGCTGTTTTTT
. | TRBJ2-7 | . | TRBV5-1 | CASSVLGGVGQYEQYF | TGCGCCAGCAGCGTACTTGGTGGGGTTGGACAGTACGAGCAGTACTTC
. | TRBJ1-3 | . | TRBV6-1 | CASSDVLSGNTIYF | TGTGCCAGCAGTGACGTACTCTCTGGAAACACCATATATTTT
. | TRBJ2-7 | . | TRBV13 | CASSLAESSYEQYF | TGTGCCAGCAGCTTAGCGGAGAGCTCCTACGAGCAGTACTTC
. | TRBJ2-5 | . | TRBV7-9 | CASTQWGLGETQYF | TGTGCCAGCACCCAATGGGGGCTTGGGGAGACCCAGTACTTC
. | TRBJ1-1 | medium-sized | TRBV4-3 | CASSRGWSMNTEAFF | TGCGCCAGCAGCCGAGGGTGGTCGATGAACACTGAAGCTTTCTTT
. | TRBJ1-2 | . | TRBV30 | CAWTWADYGYTF | TGTGCCTGGACATGGGCAGACTATGGCTACACCTTC
TRBD2 | TRBJ2-3 | . | TRBV4-1 | CASSMTASGRTDTQYF | TGCGCCAGCAGCATGACGGCTAGCGGGAGAACAGATACGCAGTATTTT
. | TRBJ2-3 | . | TRBV4-1 | CASGAWTDTQYF | TGCGCCAGCGGGGCATGGACAGATACGCAGTATTTT
TRBD1 | TRBJ1-1 | . | TRBV13 | CASRKGQARGQNTEAFF | TGTGCCAGCAGAAAAGGACAGGCCCGGGGCCAGAACACTGAAGCTTTCTTT
TRBD2 | TRBJ2-1 | . | TRBV10-1 | CASSEATSGIYNEQFF | TGCGCCAGCAGTGAGGCCACTAGCGGGATCTACAATGAGCAGTTCTTC
TRBD2 | TRBJ2-2 | few | TRBV4-1 | CASSQAMGLAGSAGELFF | TGCGCCAGCAGCCAAGCGATGGGTTTAGCGGGAAGTGCCGGGGAGCTGTTTTTT
. | TRBJ2-7 | . | TRBV5-4 | CASSLWGIGDYEQYF | TGTGCCAGCAGCTTATGGGGTATCGGGGACTACGAGCAGTACTTC
TRBD2 | TRBJ2-1 | . | TRBV5-4 | CASTIQPGLAYNEQFF | TGTGCCAGCACAATACAACCGGGACTAGCCTACAATGAGCAGTTCTTC
. | TRBJ1-2 | . | TRBV7-9 | CASSLGGECTF | TGTGCCAGCAGCTTAGGGGGGGAGTGCACCTTC
TRBD2 | TRBJ2-7 | . | TRBV4-2 | CASSPRDYPSYEQYF | TGTGCCAGCAGCCCCCGGGACTACCCCTCCTACGAGCAGTACTTC
TRBD1 | TRBJ1-1 | . | TRBV27 | CASSFQTNQTGAYTEAFF | TGTGCCAGCAGTTTTCAAACGAATCAAACAGGGGCCTACACTGAAGCTTTCTTT
. | TRBJ2-7 | . | TRBV11-2 | CASSLERDEQYF | TGTGCCAGCAGCTTAGAGAGGGACGAGCAGTACTTC
TRBD2 | TRBJ2-1 | . | TRBV4-2 | CASSQEFQAGGSEQFF | TGTGCCAGCAGCCAAGAGTTTCAAGCGGGAGGGAGCGAGCAGTTCTTC
TRBD2 | TRBJ2-3 | few | TRBV6-4 | CASSDSLGGGPDTQYF | TGTGCCAGCAGTGACTCGCTCGGGGGAGGGCCAGATACGCAGTATTTT
. | TRBJ2-1 | . | TRBV12-2 | CASRLAWDQREGYNEQFF | TGTGCAAGTCGCTTAGCATGGGACCAGCGGGAGGGGTACAATGAGCAGTTCTTC
TRBD1 | TRBJ2-5 | once | TRBV5-1 | CASSLEGQGRGETQYF | TGCGCCAGCAGCTTGGAAGGACAGGGGAGGGGAGAGACCCAGTACTTC
TRBD1 | TRBJ1-5 | . | TRBV27 | CASSSIQGDQPQHF | TGTGCCAGCAGTTCAATACAGGGGGATCAGCCCCAGCATTTT
TRBD2 | TRBJ2-3 | . | TRBV9 | CASSVRLASDTQYF | TGTGCCAGCAGCGTCCGACTAGCATCAGATACGCAGTATTTT
TRBD2 | TRBJ2-1 | . | TRBV25-1 | CASNEGGVGNEQFF | TGTGCCAGCAACGAGGGAGGGGTAGGTAATGAGCAGTTCTTC
TRBD1 | TRBJ1-1 | . | TRBV2 | CASREGTGRAEAFF | TGTGCCAGCAGGGAGGGGACAGGGCGCGCTGAAGCTTTCTTT
TRBD1 | TRBJ2-1 | . | TRBV27 | CASSSGTGFSNEQFF | TGTGCCAGCAGTTCCGGGACAGGTTTCTCCAATGAGCAGTTCTTC
. | TRBJ2-1 | . | TRBV5-4 | CASSLRSGRSEQFF | TGTGCCAGCAGCTTGAGGTCCGGTCGGAGTGAGCAGTTCTTC
. | TRBJ2-7 | . | TRBV4-1 | CASSPMSSYEQYF | TGCGCCAGCAGCCCAATGAGCTCCTACGAGCAGTACTTC
. | TRBJ1-2 | . | TRBV5-1 | CASSLDTGGYGYTF | TGCGCCAGCAGCTTGGACACAGGCGGCTATGGCTACACCTTC
. | TRBJ1-1 | . | TRBV11-2 | CASSLAGRGGRNTEAFF | TGTGCCAGCAGCTTAGCGGGGCGCGGGGGGCGGAACACTGAAGCTTTCTTT
TRBD1 | TRBJ1-1 | . | TRBV7-2 | CASSKPGTGAYEAFF | TGTGCCAGCAGCAAACCCGGGACAGGTGCTTATGAAGCTTTCTTT
TRBD2 | TRBJ2-1 | . | TRBV9 | CASSAGGGASYNEQFF | TGTGCCAGCAGCGCCGGGGGGGGTGCGTCCTACAATGAGCAGTTCTTC
. | TRBJ1-1 | . | TRBV5-1 | CASSSLQGLNTEAFF | TGCGCCAGCAGCTCTCTCCAGGGTCTGAACACTGAAGCTTTCTTT
TRBD2 | TRBJ2-1 | . | TRBV7-2 | CASSSPLGLAGSNEQFF | TGTGCCAGCAGCTCCCCCCTCGGACTAGCGGGGTCCAATGAGCAGTTCTTC
. | TRBJ2-7 | . | TRBV7-9 | CASSPRQNSYEQYF | TGTGCCAGCAGCCCGCGACAGAACTCCTACGAGCAGTACTTC
. | TRBJ2-1 | . | TRBV2 | CASSENAAVSYNEQFF | TGTGCCAGCAGTGAGAACGCGGCAGTCTCCTACAATGAGCAGTTCTTC
TRBD2 | TRBJ2-5 | . | TRBV5-1 | CASKVHSWEREMETQYF | TGCGCCAGCAAGGTGCATTCTTGGGAGCGGGAGATGGAGACCCAGTACTTC
. | TRBJ2-7 | . | TRBV2 | CASLDSLAYEQYF | TGTGCCAGTCTCGACAGCCTAGCCTACGAGCAGTACTTC
. | TRBJ2-2 | . | TRBV7-9 | CASTLSSSGELFF | TGTGCCAGCACCCTTAGCAGTTCCGGGGAGCTGTTTTTT
. | TRBJ1-1 | . | TRBV28 | CASSSWTENTEAFF | TGTGCCAGCAGTTCGTGGACAGAGAACACTGAAGCTTTCTTT
TRBD2 | TRBJ2-3 | . | TRBV28 | CASSRRGASTDTQYF | TGTGCCAGCAGTCGGCGGGGGGCCAGCACAGATACGCAGTATTTT
TRBD2 | TRBJ2-7 | . | TRBV10-3 | CAITSGGRRYF | TGTGCCATCACGAGCGGGGGACGTCGGTACTTC